This T cell receptor (beta chain) came from a study of OX40 agonist ivuxolimab in advanced cancers. Study-level information: Patients were around 83% male with ages roughly 20 to 90, mean about 65. Enrollees could have had prior anti-PD-1, anti-PD-L1 or anti-CTLA-4 therapy, which about 40% had received.

Study-level findings and limits: CD8+ T cells (on average) carried more expanded clones than CD4+ T cells. No antigen was identified for the clonally expanded peripheral T cells.

Turning to this clone: The antigen is undetermined.

Data came from immunoSEQ multiplex PCR; TCRdb stores just in-frame clones and leaves some out. The sample carries 30,000 to 50,000 clones, around nine tenths recorded once. Germline lookup yields CDR1 LGHNA and CDR2 YNFKEQ. V dropped 0 bases and J dropped 0 bases, with 12 bases sitting between them. This CDR3 contains 18 residues. The rearrangement links TRBV4-2 to TRBJ2-6; D ambiguous. Here the sequenced sample was CD4+ or CD8+ T cells sorted from blood, taken in a trial of the OX40 agonist ivuxolimab. The sequence derives from an adult with an advanced solid tumor such as melanoma, head and neck, liver or kidney cancer. The CDR3 here is CASSQEWLVDSGANVLTF. CDR3 in DNA: TGTGCCAGCAGCCAAGAGTGGTTAGTGGACTCTGGGGCCAACGTCCTGACTTTC.